The 13 T cell receptor beta chains below were found in one sample sequenced in a study of T-cell reconstitution after alpha-beta-depleted transplantation in children. A TCRbeta library incorporating unique molecular identifiers was prepared. TCRdb used MiXCR to reprocess the PCR reads, holding one entry per CDR3 protein. Among 200,000 to 250,000 distinct CDR3 sequences listed, under 9.5% were seen once. The sample here was PBMCs from the stem cell graft donor, taken from the stem cell graft. Receptor source: a human donor who donated a stem cell graft to a child with acute lymphoblastic leukemia.

This clonotype appeared many times. The rearrangement joins TRBV2 to TRBJ2-7, with no clear D. Trimming took off 2 bases at V and 4 bases at J, with 6 bases between the two ends. The CDR3 sequence is 12 residues long. CDR1 and CDR2 (germline): SNHLY, FYNNEI. The CDR3, as DNA: TGTGCCAGCAGTGAATCTATTTACGAGCAGTACTTC. Translated, it gives CASSESIYEQYF.

The CDR3 coding sequence is TGCAGCGCTCACCTCCCTCCCACTGAAGCTTTCTTT. Amino acids: CSAHLPPTEAFF. The chain employs TRBV29-1 and TRBJ1-1; D gene unclear. The ends were cut back, 7 bases at V and 4 bases at J, with 13 bases in the middle. Germline values: CDR1 SQVTM, CDR2 ANQGSEA. The CDR3 length is 12 residues.

This clonotype was seen a handful of times. V usage is TRBV7-9 and J usage is TRBJ1-1, with D uncertain. There are 15 residues in the CDR3. Trimming removed 0 bases from V and 1 base from J, with 9 bases in between. Germline V gene lookup returns CDR1 SEHNR and CDR2 FQNEAQ (reference sequence). DNA for the CDR3: TGTGCCAGCAGCTTAGCGTCCAGGAGGAACACTGAAGCTTTCTTT. Translated: CASSLASRRNTEAFF.

This clonotype was picked up many times. This chain links TRBV29-1 with TRBJ1-5; 7 bases map to TRBD1. Germline V CDR1 and CDR2: SQVTM, ANQGSEA. The CDR3 runs to 15 residues. The V segment lost 4 bases and the J segment 1 base; nucleotides outside the gene matches: 7. Written as DNA, the CDR3 is TGCAGCGTTGCATCCGGGACAGCAAGCAATCAGCCCCAGCATTTT. Its protein product is CSVASGTASNQPQHF.

This clonotype was seen many times. CDR3 nucleotide sequence: TGTGCCACCAGCAGAGGGAATACGGGGGGGTCCCAAGAGACCCAGTACTTC. It translates to CATSRGNTGGSQETQYF. J is TRBJ2-5 and V is TRBV15; 8 nucleotides match TRBD2. The CDR3 spans 17 residues. Per the germline V gene, CDR1 is LNHNV and CDR2 is YYDKDF (reference sequence). With V trimmed by 1 base and J by 1 base, 8 bases remained unmatched.

The sample holds a few counts of this clonotype. This chain uses TRBV29-1 with TRBJ2-5; a weak D match, TRBD2 (7 bases). The CDR3 sequence is 14 residues long. CDR1 SQVTM and CDR2 ANQGSEA come from the germline V gene. Trimming took off 7 bases at V and 1 base at J, with 16 bases between the two ends. CDR3 in amino acids: CSAVPAGAQETQYF. The CDR3 coding sequence is TGCAGCGCCGTCCCGGCGGGGGCCCAAGAGACCCAGTACTTC.

This clonotype was seen a handful of times. V gene TRBV5-5 combines with J gene TRBJ1-2, with TRBD1 identical over 10 bases. After removal of 3 bases from V and 5 bases from J, the junction contained 10 bases not matched to a gene. The germline CDR1 and CDR2 sequences are SGHKS and YYEKEE (reference sequence). The length of the CDR3 is 16 residues. The CDR3 loop reads CASSSGTGDLLYGYTF. The DNA for the CDR3 is TGTGCCAGCAGCTCCGGGACAGGGGACCTTTTGTATGGCTACACCTTC.

At least ten counts were recorded for this clonotype. The chain carries TRBV25-1 and TRBJ2-3, with D unclear. This CDR3 spans 14 amino acids. V shed 3 bases and J shed 1 base, with 8 bases lying between them. Germline CDR1 and CDR2: MGHDK and SYGVNS. The CDR3 is CASSEAKGTDTQYF. Written as DNA, the CDR3 is TGTGCCAGCAGTGAGGCGAAGGGCACAGATACGCAGTATTTT.

This clonotype was seen ten or more times. The chain joins TRBV7-8 to TRBJ2-5; 11 positions match TRBD2. The CDR3 has 18 amino acids. CDR1 SGHVS and CDR2 FQNEAQ come from the germline V gene. V trimming: 1 base; J trimming: 1 base; junction bases outside the gene matches: 8. The CDR3: CASSLEPGLAALQETQYF. The CDR3 bases are TGTGCCAGCAGCTTAGAGCCGGGACTAGCGGCGCTCCAAGAGACCCAGTACTTC.

This clonotype was seen a handful of times. This sequence joins TRBV7-2 and TRBJ2-1; 9 positions agree with TRBD1. The germline CDR1 and CDR2 sequences are SGHTA and FQGNSA. V was clipped by 1 base and J by 7 bases; unmatched bases: 8. This CDR3 contains 16 residues. DNA of the CDR3: TGTGCCAGCAGCTTAGATCCAGGACAGGGGTGGAATGAGCAGTTCTTC. It is translated as CASSLDPGQGWNEQFF.

The chain joins TRBV10-3 to TRBJ2-2; 15 positions agree with TRBD2. The CDR3 consists of 17 residues. V lost 6 bases and J lost 6; bases outside the gene matches: 8. Germline CDR1 reads ENHRY; CDR2 reads SYGVKD. CDR3 coding DNA: TGTGCCATCAGAGGACTAGCGGGGGGGCCTAGGGCCGGGGAGCTGTTTTTT. It is translated as CAIRGLAGGPRAGELFF.

J is TRBJ2-3 and V is TRBV25-1; D gene uncertain. V was trimmed by 6 bases and J by 6 bases, leaving 10 bases between them. Germline V CDR1 and CDR2: MGHDK, SYGVNS. The CDR3 is made up of 12 amino acids. CDR3 DNA: TGTGCCAGCAGAACCGCCGGGGATACGCAGTATTTT. This sequence encodes CASRTAGDTQYF.

This clonotype showed up just a few times. The chain couples TRBV20-1 to TRBJ1-1, with D unclear. The CDR3 totals 15 residues. The germline gives CDR1 DFQATT, CDR2 SNEGSKA (reference sequence). The V gene lost 3 bases and the J gene lost 0 bases, with 14 bases spanning the gap. The CDR3 bases are TGCAGTGCTAGGCCCCCCAGTTTCATGAACACTGAAGCTTTCTTT. Its translation is CSARPPSFMNTEAFF.